These 16 T cell receptor beta chains share one sample of origin, sequenced in a study of OX40 agonist ivuxolimab in advanced cancers. The data were produced by immunoSEQ multiplex PCR, yet TCRdb's version contains in-frame clones alone and is incomplete. The sample holds tens of thousands of clones, less than 90% seen once. The source material was CD4+ or CD8+ T cells sorted from blood, sampled in a trial of the OX40 agonist ivuxolimab. The receptor source for this set is an adult with an advanced solid tumor such as melanoma, head and neck, liver or kidney cancer.

This sequence joins TRBV19 and TRBJ2-3; TRBD2 matches 7 bases. The CDR3 spans 16 residues. V gave up 7 bases and J gave up 3 bases; unmatched junction bases: 13. Germline CDR1 is LNHDA and CDR2 is SQIVND (reference sequence). The CDR3 reads CASKYREAGRTDTQYF. Here the CDR3 DNA reads TGTGCCAGTAAATACCGCGAAGCGGGACGGACAGATACGCAGTATTTT.

This clone appeared a few times. The J gene is TRBJ1-5, the V gene TRBV2; D call uncertain. The CDR3 runs to 12 residues. Germline V gene lookup returns CDR1 SNHLY and CDR2 FYNNEI. Trimming stripped 8 bases from V and 8 bases from J, with 13 bases between. DNA of the CDR3: TGTGCCAGCGGGGTGTCAGTGAAGCCCCAGCATTTT. Its translation: CASGVSVKPQHF. The entire variable domain, with the rest obtained from reference TRBV2 and TRBJ1-5, is as follows: EPEVTQTPSHQVTQMGQEVILRCVPISNHLYFYWYRQILGQKVEFLVSFYNNEISEKSEIFDDQFSVERPDGSNFTLKIRSTKLEDSAMYFCASGVSVKPQHFGDGTRLSIL.

The CDR3 loop is CASSQGLAGGALEQYF. The CDR3 DNA sequence: TGCGCCAGCAGCCAAGGACTAGCGGGAGGGGCACTCGAGCAGTACTTC. V and J are TRBV4-3 and TRBJ2-7, with 14 bases lining up with TRBD2. The germline V gene has CDR1 LGHNA and CDR2 YSLEER. V lost 1 base and J lost 6; bases outside the gene matches: 5. CDR3 size: 16 residues.

The chain links TRBV30 to TRBJ1-1, with TRBD1 matching over 7 bases. V trimming: 0 bases; J trimming: 0 bases; junction bases outside the gene matches: 4. Germline V gene lookup returns CDR1 GTSNPN and CDR2 SVGIG (reference sequence). The CDR3 has 15 residues. For the CDR3, the DNA is TGTGCCTGGAGTGTTCCGGACAGGATGAACACTGAAGCTTTCTTT. Translating it yields CAWSVPDRMNTEAFF.

The rearrangement links TRBV14 to TRBJ2-1; D call uncertain. CDR1 and CDR2 from the germline V gene are SGHDN and FVKESK. The length of the CDR3 is 16 residues. V lost 0 bases and J 7 bases, leaving 16 bases between the germline ends. The CDR3: CASSQDQTAPTNEQFF. In DNA form, the CDR3 reads TGTGCCAGCAGCCAAGATCAGACCGCTCCTACAAATGAGCAGTTCTTC.

The chain employs TRBV2 and TRBJ2-1, with TRBD2 matching over 9 bases. Looked up from germline, CDR1 is SNHLY and CDR2 is FYNNEI. With 6 bases clipped from V and 8 bases from J, the junction kept 5 bases outside the gene matches. This CDR3 contains 13 residues. In nucleotides, the CDR3 is TGTGCCAGCAGAGCCGGGACTAGCCATGAGCAGTTCTTC. Translation gives CASRAGTSHEQFF. The full variable domain, rest sourced from reference TRBV2 and TRBJ2-1, is EPEVTQTPSHQVTQMGQEVILRCVPISNHLYFYWYRQILGQKVEFLVSFYNNEISEKSEIFDDQFSVERPDGSNFTLKIRSTKLEDSAMYFCASRAGTSHEQFFGPGTRLTVL.

The CDR3 bases are TGTGCCAGCACTAGTGTGAATAATGAAAAACTGTTTTTT. Translation: CASTSVNNEKLFF. The rearrangement uses TRBV28 and TRBJ1-4; no definite D call. Germline assignment: CDR1 MDHEN and CDR2 SYDVKM. Trimming removed 7 bases from V and 4 bases from J, with 10 bases in between. CDR3 length: 13 amino acids.

This clone was seen once. V usage is TRBV11-3 and J usage is TRBJ2-2; 7 bases fit TRBD2. The germline V gene encodes CDR1 SGHNT and CDR2 YENEEA. The V segment lost 1 base and the J segment 5 bases; nucleotides outside the gene matches: 7. The CDR3 is 16 amino acids. The CDR3 protein is CASSLGSGAGTGELFF. The CDR3 region has the DNA TGTGCCAGCAGCTTAGGCAGCGGGGCGGGGACCGGGGAGCTGTTTTTT.

V usage is TRBV4-3 and J usage is TRBJ1-1; TRBD1 matches at 8 bases. The CDR3 extends over 16 amino acids. CDR1 and CDR2 (germline): LGHNA, YSLEER. Trimming removed 3 bases from V and 0 bases from J; junction bases left unmatched: 6. In DNA, the CDR3 is TGCGCCAGCAGCCACTTCAGACAGGGGTTGAACACTGAAGCTTTCTTT. Protein: CASSHFRQGLNTEAFF.

This clone turned up a few times. The V call is TRBV6-5, the J call TRBJ1-3; 7 nucleotides agree with TRBD1. V shed 6 bases and J 5 bases; nucleotides not matched to a gene: 10. Germline assignment: CDR1 MNHEY and CDR2 SVGAGI. This CDR3 spans 15 amino acids. The CDR3 here is CASRKGGGRRNTIYF. CDR3 in DNA: TGTGCCAGCAGAAAGGGAGGGGGCAGAAGAAACACCATATATTTT.

This clone was counted once. The chain recombines TRBV5-1 with TRBJ2-5, with D possibly being TRBD2 (6 bases). CDR3 length equals 16 residues. The germline gives CDR1 SGHRS, CDR2 YFSETQ. V was pared by 4 bases and J by 5 bases, with 21 bases between. The CDR3: CASSGPTSNTEETQYF. As DNA, the CDR3 is TGCGCCAGCAGCGGTCCGACTAGTAACACGGAGGAGACCCAGTACTTC.

The chain is built from TRBV11-2 and TRBJ2-1, with D uncertain. V was shortened by 1 base and J by 3 bases, with 7 bases between the two germline ends. In germline, CDR1 is SGHAT, CDR2 FQNNGV. CDR3 length: 14 residues. The CDR3 is CASSLGGGYNEQFF. The CDR3 DNA is TGTGCCAGCAGCTTAGGAGGCGGCTACAATGAGCAGTTCTTC.

The genes are TRBV28 and TRBJ1-2; D unresolved. The germline V and J ends were trimmed by 2 bases and 6 bases, with 10 bases remaining between them. Germline lookup yields CDR1 MDHEN and CDR2 SYDVKM. The CDR3 is made up of 13 amino acids. CDR3 amino acids: CASSLDQWDGYTF. The CDR3, as DNA: TGTGCCAGCAGTTTAGATCAGTGGGATGGCTACACCTTC.

The gene calls are TRBV7-8 and TRBJ2-5; D ambiguous. There are 12 residues in the CDR3. Trimming removed 5 bases at V and 0 bases at J, with 4 bases between. Germline CDR1 and CDR2: SGHVS and FQNEAQ. CDR3 nucleotides: TGTGCCAGCAGCCCTTACCAAGAGACCCAGTACTTC. Its translation: CASSPYQETQYF. The full variable domain, its missing parts supplied by reference TRBV7-8 and TRBJ2-5, is GAGVSQSPRYKVAKRGQDVALRCDPISGHVSLFWYQQALGQGPEFLTYFQNEAQLDKSGLPSDRFFAERPEGSVSTLKIQRTQQEDSAVYLCASSPYQETQYFGPGTRLLVL.

The V and J genes are TRBV14 and TRBJ2-7; D remains unclear. V shed 4 bases and J shed 2 bases, with 18 bases lying between them. Germline assignment: CDR1 SGHDN and CDR2 FVKESK. The CDR3 extends over 16 amino acids. DNA of the CDR3: TGTGCCAGCAGCCCTCTCAGAGGCATGGTAACCTACGAGCAGTACTTC. Its protein is CASSPLRGMVTYEQYF.

The gene calls are TRBV5-8 and TRBJ2-5, with 7 bases aligning to TRBD1. The V gene's germline CDR1 is SGHTS and CDR2 YDEGEE. The CDR3 is 14 amino acids. Losses at the gene ends were 6 bases for V and 3 bases for J; bases not matched to a gene: 8. CDR3 sequence: CASKFGTAEETQYF. CDR3 in DNA: TGTGCCAGCAAATTCGGGACAGCAGAAGAGACCCAGTACTTC.